This is a list of T cell receptor beta chains from one sample in a study of post-analysis software for immune sequencing data. TCRdb recomputed calls from the PCR reads with MiXCR, one row per CDR3 protein. Here the sample spans about 430,000 distinct CDR3 sequences, approximately 37% being singletons. The sequenced material came from blood. The source is a girl aged 2 to 9 with multiple sclerosis. CDR3s include the opening cysteine and the closing phenylalanine or tryptophan. The D gene is left open where the match is weak. A row's size may be missing; if present it is once, few, many or a size class.

clone size	V gene	J gene	CDR3 length	D gene	CDR3 protein	CDR3 DNA
NA	TRBV6-2/TRBV6-3	TRBJ2-1	12	NA	CASSKGVSEQFF	TGTGCCAGCAGTAAGGGAGTTAGTGAGCAGTTCTTC
NA	TRBV24-1	TRBJ2-1	15	TRBD2	CATSDPGTSGREQFF	TGTGCCACCAGTGATCCGGGGACTAGCGGGAGGGAGCAGTTCTTC
NA	TRBV4-1	TRBJ1-1	13	NA	CASSQILVSEAFF	TGCGCCAGCAGCCAAATTCTTGTGTCTGAAGCTTTCTTT
NA	TRBV6-1	TRBJ1-5	17	NA	CARIPGTRVHPDQPQHF	TGTGCCAGAATCCCCGGGACAAGGGTTCATCCTGATCAGCCCCAGCATTTT
NA	TRBV28	TRBJ2-7	16	TRBD1	CASSLSRSRGQDEQYF	TGTGCCAGCAGTTTAAGCCGGTCCAGGGGGCAGGACGAGCAGTACTTC
once	TRBV20-1	TRBJ2-7	13	NA	CSVSGMRIDEQYF	TGCAGTGTATCGGGGATGAGGATCGACGAGCAGTACTTC
NA	TRBV13	TRBJ1-2	12	NA	CASSLGEGGYTF	TGTGCCAGCAGCTTGGGGGAGGGTGGCTACACCTTC
once	TRBV7-9	TRBJ2-2	15	NA	CASSPFITNTGELFF	TGTGCCAGCAGCCCCTTTATCACGAACACCGGGGAGCTGTTTTTT
NA	TRBV9	TRBJ1-2	11	NA	CASSGTYGYTF	TGTGCCAGCAGTGGTACCTATGGCTACACCTTC
NA	TRBV6-2/TRBV6-3	TRBJ2-1	11	TRBD2	CASSYGGLAFF	TGTGCCAGCAGTTACGGGGGACTAGCGTTCTTC
few	TRBV7-3	TRBJ2-1	16	TRBD2	CASSRTLAGSYNEQFF	TGTGCCAGCAGCCGTACCCTAGCGGGATCCTACAATGAGCAGTTCTTC
few	TRBV20-1	TRBJ2-7	15	NA	CSARDYQRSSYEQYF	TGCAGTGCTAGAGATTACCAGCGGAGCTCCTACGAGCAGTACTTC
NA	TRBV29-1	TRBJ2-2	15	TRBD2	CSVAPGLKSTGELFF	TGCAGCGTTGCCCCGGGACTAAAGAGCACCGGGGAGCTGTTTTTT
NA	TRBV6-5	TRBJ1-2	15	NA	CASSREGGRYYGYTF	TGTGCCAGCAGCCGTGAGGGGGGGAGATACTATGGCTACACCTTC
few	TRBV7-6	TRBJ1-6	15	TRBD1	CASSDRTGGDSPLHF	TGTGCCAGCAGCGACAGGACAGGGGGAGATTCACCCCTCCACTTT
NA	TRBV18	TRBJ2-1	16	NA	CASSPLTALTYNEQFF	TGTGCCAGCTCACCATTGACAGCCCTTACCTACAATGAGCAGTTCTTC
few	TRBV6-5	TRBJ2-5	15	NA	CASSMDRSPGGTQYF	TGTGCCAGCAGTATGGACAGAAGTCCCGGGGGGACCCAGTACTTC